The 2 T cell receptor beta chains below were found in one sample sequenced in a study. TCRdb recomputed calls from the RT-PCR reads with MiXCR, one row per CDR3 protein. The data show about 680,000 distinct CDR3 sequences, with more than 13% seen just once and roughly 3.6% held by the top ten. Material for sequencing was memory CD4+ T cells from blood. Source of these receptors: a female donor in good health, serving as a healthy control.

V is TRBV4-2 and J is TRBJ1-6; 7 nucleotides align to TRBD1. The V segment lost 4 bases and the J segment 0 bases; nucleotides outside the gene matches: 3. This CDR3 has 16 residues. In germline, CDR1 is LGHNA, CDR2 YNFKEQ. CDR3 coding DNA: TGTGCCAGCAGCCCACGGACAGGCTCCTATAATTCACCCCTCCACTTT. Encoded protein: CASSPRTGSYNSPLHF.

Ten or more counts support this clonotype. The CDR3 nucleotides read TGCAGTGCAACCCCGGGACTAGCAAGCAGTACGCAGTATTTT. Translation: CSATPGLASSTQYF. The chain employs TRBV20-1 and TRBJ2-3, with 9 bases lining up with TRBD2. The length of the CDR3 is 14 residues. After removal of 6 bases from V and 8 bases from J, the junction contained 12 bases not matched to a gene. Germline-derived CDR1 and CDR2 are DFQATT and SNEGSKA (reference sequence).